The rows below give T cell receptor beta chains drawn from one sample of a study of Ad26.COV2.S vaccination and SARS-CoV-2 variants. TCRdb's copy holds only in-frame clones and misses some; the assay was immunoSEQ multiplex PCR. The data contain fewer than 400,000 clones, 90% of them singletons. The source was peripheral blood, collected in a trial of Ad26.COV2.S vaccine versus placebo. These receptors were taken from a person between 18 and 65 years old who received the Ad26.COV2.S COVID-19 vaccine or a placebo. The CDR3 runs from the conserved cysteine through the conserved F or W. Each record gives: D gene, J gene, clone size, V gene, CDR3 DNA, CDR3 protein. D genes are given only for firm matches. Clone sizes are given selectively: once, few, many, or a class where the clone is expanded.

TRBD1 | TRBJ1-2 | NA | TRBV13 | TGTGCCAGCAGCCTCAGACAGGGATATGGCTACACCTTC | CASSLRQGYGYTF
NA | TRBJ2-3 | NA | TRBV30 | TGTGCCTGGAGTCCAGGGGCTAGCGGCACAGATACGCAGTATTTT | CAWSPGASGTDTQYF
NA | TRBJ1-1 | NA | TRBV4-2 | TGTGCCAGCAGCCAAGTAAGTTTGGGTCCTGAAGCTTTCTTT | CASSQVSLGPEAFF
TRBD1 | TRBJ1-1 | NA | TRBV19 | TGTGCCAGTACCGATTCTTCGACAGGGGCGAACACTGAAGCTTTCTTT | CASTDSSTGANTEAFF
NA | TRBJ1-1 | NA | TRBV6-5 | TGTGCCAGCAGTTACTCCGGGTATAACACTGAAGCTTTCTTT | CASSYSGYNTEAFF
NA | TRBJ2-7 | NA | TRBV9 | TGTGCCAGCAGCGTAGGCAGAGCCTACGAGCAGTACTTC | CASSVGRAYEQYF
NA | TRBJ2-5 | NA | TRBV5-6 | TGTGCCAGCAGCTTGGGGCAGGCCCAAGAGACCCAGTACTTC | CASSLGQAQETQYF
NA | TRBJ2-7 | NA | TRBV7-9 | TGTGCCAGCAGCTTAGTAGGCGGAGGTATGAACGAGCAGTACTTC | CASSLVGGGMNEQYF
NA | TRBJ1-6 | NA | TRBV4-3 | TGCGCCAGCACCTATAACAGGAGGGGGAATTCACCCCTCCACTTT | CASTYNRRGNSPLHF
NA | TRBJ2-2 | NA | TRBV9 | TGTGCCAGCAGCGTAGAACCTACGCTAGGTACCGGGGAGCTGTTTTTT | CASSVEPTLGTGELFF
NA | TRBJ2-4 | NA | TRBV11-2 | TGTGCCAGCAGCTCGGACATAGCCAAAAACATTCAGTACTTC | CASSSDIAKNIQYF
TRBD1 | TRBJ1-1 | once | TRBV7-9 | TGTGCCAGCAGCCGGGACAGCCGATTTGAAGCTTTCTTT | CASSRDSRFEAFF
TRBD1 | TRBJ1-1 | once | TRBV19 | TGTGCCAGTAGTAACCGGGACAGGGGGCACCCTGAAGCTTTCTTT | CASSNRDRGHPEAFF
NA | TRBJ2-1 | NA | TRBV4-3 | TGCGCCAGCAGCCTCGACCCGGGGGCCCCCCAGCAGTTCTTC | CASSLDPGAPQQFF
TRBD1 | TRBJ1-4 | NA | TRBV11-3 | TGTGCCAGCAGCCTGGGACAGAATGAAAAACTGTTTTTT | CASSLGQNEKLFF
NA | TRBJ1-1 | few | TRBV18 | TGTGCCAGCTCACCACGGGCCGAGTGGGAAGCTTTCTTT | CASSPRAEWEAFF
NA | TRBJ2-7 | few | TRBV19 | TGTGCCAGTACCCCGTCTTGGGGGGTCTCTCACTCCGAGCAGTACTTC | CASTPSWGVSHSEQYF
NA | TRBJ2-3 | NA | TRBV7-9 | TGTGCCAGCAGCTTAGCGGCACTAGGTAACCTAGATACGCAGTATTTT | CASSLAALGNLDTQYF
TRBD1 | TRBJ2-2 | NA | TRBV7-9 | TGTGCCAGCAGCCGCTCCACAGGGGGCACCGGGGAGCTGTTTTTT | CASSRSTGGTGELFF
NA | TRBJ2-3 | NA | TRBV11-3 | TGTGCCAGCAGCCTTCTTAGGGGTCGTACAGATACGCAGTATTTT | CASSLLRGRTDTQYF
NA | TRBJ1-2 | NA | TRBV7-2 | TGTGCCAGCAGGGCCAGACAACTGGGCTATGGCTACACCTTC | CASRARQLGYGYTF
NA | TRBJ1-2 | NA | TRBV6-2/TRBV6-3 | TGTGCCAGCAGTTACAATTTTGGCTATGGCTACACCTTC | CASSYNFGYGYTF
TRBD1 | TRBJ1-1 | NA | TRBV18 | TGTGCCAGCTCACCGGGACAGGGCACGCCTGGAGCTTTCTTT | CASSPGQGTPGAFF
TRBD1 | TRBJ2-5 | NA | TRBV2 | TGTGCCAGCAAGGGGTCTTCCTCACAGGGGGAGACCCAGTACTTC | CASKGSSSQGETQYF
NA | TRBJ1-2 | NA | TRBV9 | TGTGCCAGCAGCGAGGAGGACTACACCTTC | CASSEEDYTF
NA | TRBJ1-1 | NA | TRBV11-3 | TGTGCCAGCAGCTTGGAGAGAGTAGGGGACCCGAACACTGAAGCTTTCTTT | CASSLERVGDPNTEAFF
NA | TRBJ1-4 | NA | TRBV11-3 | TGTGCCAGCCCCTGCGGGGGGGGTTCCATCGGGAAAAAACTGTTTTTT | CASPCGGGSIGKKLFF
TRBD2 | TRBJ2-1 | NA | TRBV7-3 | TGTGCCAGCAGCTTAAATGGTCTAGCGGGAGCCGTAGGGGAGCAGTTCTTC | CASSLNGLAGAVGEQFF
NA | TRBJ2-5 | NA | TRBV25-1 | TGTGCCAGCAGTGGGTATTTCCAAGAGACCCAGTACTTC | CASSGYFQETQYF
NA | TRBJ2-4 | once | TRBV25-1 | TGTGCCAGCAGTGAGACTCTCAGAGCCAAAAACATTCAGTACTTC | CASSETLRAKNIQYF
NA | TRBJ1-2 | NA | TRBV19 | TGTGCCAGTAGTATCAGGGCAGCCTATGGCTACACCTTC | CASSIRAAYGYTF
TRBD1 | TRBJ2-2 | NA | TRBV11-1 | TGTGCCAGCAGCTTAGGACAGGGTAACACCGGGGAGCTGTTTTTT | CASSLGQGNTGELFF